Listed below are T cell receptor beta chains from one sample, sequenced in a study of tumor and adjacent non-tumor tissue in lung cancer. In TCRdb, the multiplex PCR reads were re-called with MiXCR into one record per CDR3 protein. The sample contains more than 85,000 distinct CDR3 sequences, approximately 71% of which appear only once. The specimen was lung tumor tissue. Receptors were obtained from a woman in her sixties with non-small cell lung cancer. CDR3s include the opening cysteine and the closing phenylalanine or tryptophan. Fields, in order: V gene, D gene, CDR3 length, J gene, clone size, CDR3 protein, CDR3 DNA. The D gene is left open where the match is weak. Some rows mark clone size as missing; the rest say once, few, many or name a class of expanded clone.

TRBV20-1	-	14	TRBJ2-3	-	CSARYVGDIDTQYF	TGCAGTGCTAGATATGTAGGGGACATAGATACGCAGTATTTT
TRBV12-3/TRBV12-4	-	15	TRBJ2-7	-	CVGSIQGTRRIEQYF	TGTGTCGGCAGTATACAGGGGACTAGGAGAATCGAGCAGTACTTC
TRBV11-2	TRBD2	17	TRBJ2-3	medium-sized	CASSLGPLAGGTHTQYF	TGTGCCAGCAGCTTAGGTCCCCTAGCGGGGGGCACCCATACGCAGTATTTT
TRBV11-2	-	13	TRBJ2-3	-	CTSSLEPLSTQYF	TGTACCAGCAGCTTAGAACCGCTGTCGACTCAGTATTTT
TRBV11-2	TRBD2	15	TRBJ2-7	many	CASSLDPSGRTEQYF	TGTGCCAGCAGCTTAGATCCGAGCGGGAGGACCGAGCAGTACTTC
TRBV28	-	15	TRBJ1-2	few	CASSFLGGRFFGYTF	TGTGCCAGCAGTTTTCTTGGGGGGCGCTTTTTTGGCTACACCTTC
TRBV28	TRBD1	16	TRBJ1-5	few	CASSPLRVQGYQPQHF	TGTGCCAGCAGCCCTTTGCGGGTACAGGGGTACCAGCCCCAGCATTTT
TRBV19	-	13	TRBJ1-5	-	CASNPGKRQPQHF	TGTGCCAGTAACCCAGGGAAACGTCAGCCCCAACATTTC
TRBV4-1	-	12	TRBJ1-2	-	CASSQGVEGYTF	TGCGCCAGCAGCCAAGGGGTGGAGGGCTACACCTTC
TRBV6-2/TRBV6-3	-	12	TRBJ2-2	-	CASTKPTGGLSF	TGTGCCAGCACCAAACCCACCGGGGGACTGTCTTTT
TRBV6-5	TRBD1	15	TRBJ1-2	few	CASRPTGESSYGYNF	TGTGCCAGCAGGCCAACAGGGGAATCGAGCTATGGCTACAACTTC
TRBV11-1	-	16	TRBJ1-1	few	CTSSLSAGLLNTEAFF	TGTACCAGCAGCTTATCGGCGGGATTATTGAACACCGAAGCTTTCTTT
TRBV18	-	15	TRBJ2-1	-	CASSLTRLADKEQFF	TGTGCCAGCTCACTGACGCGGCTAGCTGACAAAGAGCAGTTCTTC
TRBV11-3	TRBD1	15	TRBJ2-7	many	CASGGRRAGGKGQYF	TGTGCCAGCGGAGGAAGACGAGCAGGGGGTAAAGGGCAGTACTTC
TRBV11-3	TRBD1	16	TRBJ2-1	-	CASSSEGQGPVNEQFF	TGTGCCAGCAGCTCGGAGGGACAGGGTCCGGTCAATGAGCAGTTCTTC
TRBV4-3	-	15	TRBJ1-1	many	CASSQEIAWNTEAFF	TGCGCCAGCAGCCAAGAAATAGCCTGGAACACTGAAGCTTTCTTT
TRBV4-3	-	13	TRBJ2-1	-	CASSQEEGRKKFF	TGCGCCAGCAGCCAAGAGGAAGGCCGGAAAAAATTCTTC
TRBV20-1	-	14	TRBJ2-7	-	CNAARHAISYEQYF	TGCAATGCAGCACGACATGCGATCTCCTACGAGCAATACTTC
TRBV6-1	TRBD2	15	TRBJ2-1	once	CTSSKQAGRYNEQLF	TGTACCAGCAGTAAGCAAGCGGGACGATACAATGAGCAGTTGTTC
TRBV12-3/TRBV12-4	-	14	TRBJ1-3	-	CTSSLGHSGNTIYF	TGTACCAGCAGTTTAGGACATTCTGGAAACACCATATATTTT
TRBV11-3	-	14	TRBJ2-2	-	CAGSLVSNTGELFF	TGTGCCGGCAGCCTAGTCTCGAACACCGGGGAGCTGTTTTTT
TRBV10-1	-	12	TRBJ1-2	-	CTSPGPRDGYTF	TGCACCAGTCCGGGACCTAGGGATGGCTACACCTTC
TRBV20-1	TRBD1	16	TRBJ2-2	many	CSARPLGQGASGELFF	TGCAGTGCTAGGCCCCTCGGACAGGGGGCTTCCGGGGAGCTGTTTTTT